This T cell receptor beta chain is from a study of blood T cells in healthy people across ages. There are 15 residues in the CDR3. Trimming removed 5 bases from V and 3 bases from J; junction bases left unmatched: 7. CDR1 and CDR2 (germline): SGHTA, FQGTGA. A J-beta primer mix and a sample-barcoded 5' primer were used in a second PCR of about 7 to 12 cycles. A 12-random-nucleotide template-switch adaptor tagged each cDNA molecule. MiXCR was run by TCRdb on the 5' RACE reads, yielding one entry per CDR3 protein. The sample lists roughly 860,000 distinct CDR3 sequences, approximately 65% occurring once.

The genes are TRBV7-3 and TRBJ1-2; 9 bases map to TRBD1. Sequencing used blood. The receptor comes from a man aged 30-40 years in good health. The chain's CDR3 is CASSPTGTGYYGYTF. The CDR3 region has the DNA TGTGCCAGCAGCCCCACCGGGACAGGGTACTATGGCTACACCTTC.